This TCR beta chain was profiled in a study of T-cell memory formation after mild COVID-19. General observations from the study: CD4/CD8 balance characterized clones contracting day 15 to 85, and CD4+ skew characterized later expanders.

Germline V gives CDR1 LNHNV, CDR2 YYDKDF (reference sequence). V was clipped by 0 bases and J by 6 bases, with 14 bases between them. The CDR3 length is 15 residues. Via MiXCR, TCRdb re-called the 5' RACE reads, giving one row per CDR3 protein. The table includes under 450,000 distinct CDR3 sequences, under 25% detected once. This clonotype appeared a few times. Its matching antigen is unknown. The sequence derives from an adult woman who had mild COVID-19 (a few samples of this study predate the infection). Cell type and time point are not known. This chain uses TRBV15 with TRBJ1-1, with D unclear. Sequences were obtained from PBMCs or a T cell subset sorted from them (not recorded which). CDR3 sequence reads: CATSRDGSGWAEAFF. The DNA of the CDR3 is TGTGCCACCAGCAGAGATGGAAGTGGATGGGCTGAAGCTTTCTTT.